This TCR beta chain was sequenced in a study of blood T cell repertoires in COVID-19. As for the study in general: The United States, Italy and Spain supplied acute and convalescent COVID-19 samples. PBMCs, B-cell-depleted T cells, or T cells were the source of the cDNA or gDNA that made up the material.

Source study methods: Estimated nucleated cell counts came from reference gene primer amplification. Data came from immunoSEQ multiplex PCR; TCRdb stores just in-frame clones and leaves some out. Clonal size and the V and J genes are those of that table, whereas D and trimming came from the DNA. The data contain over 150,000 clones, about four fifths of them singletons. The V gene lost 6 bases and the J gene lost 0 bases, with 12 bases spanning the gap. Germline assignment: CDR1 SNHLY and CDR2 FYNNEI. CDR3 size: 16 residues. This clone was observed a few times. This receptor was taken from a woman at least 80 years old with acute or convalescent COVID-19. The sample taken for sequencing was peripheral blood. The chain recombines TRBV2 with TRBJ2-6, with D tentatively TRBD2 (6 bases). The CDR3 DNA reads as TGTGCCAGCAGCGCCTTCGGGAGCTCTGGGGCCAACGTCCTGACTTTC. This sequence encodes CASSAFGSSGANVLTF.